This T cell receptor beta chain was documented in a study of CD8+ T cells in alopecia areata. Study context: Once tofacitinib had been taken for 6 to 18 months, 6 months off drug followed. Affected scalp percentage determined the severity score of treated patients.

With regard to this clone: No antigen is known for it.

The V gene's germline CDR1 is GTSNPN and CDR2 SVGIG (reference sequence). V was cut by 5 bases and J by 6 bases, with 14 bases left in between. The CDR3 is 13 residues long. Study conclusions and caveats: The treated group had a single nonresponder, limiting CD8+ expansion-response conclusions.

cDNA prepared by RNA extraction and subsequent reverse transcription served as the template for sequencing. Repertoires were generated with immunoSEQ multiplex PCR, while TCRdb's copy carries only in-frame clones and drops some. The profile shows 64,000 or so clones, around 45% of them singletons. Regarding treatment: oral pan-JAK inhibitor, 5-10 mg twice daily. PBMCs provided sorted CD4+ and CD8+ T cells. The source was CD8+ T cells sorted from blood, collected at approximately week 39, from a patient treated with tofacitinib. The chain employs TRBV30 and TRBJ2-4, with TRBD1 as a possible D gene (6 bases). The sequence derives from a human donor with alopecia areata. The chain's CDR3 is CAWGTGNLNIQYF. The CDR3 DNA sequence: TGTGCCTGGGGAACAGGGAATCTAAACATTCAGTACTTC.